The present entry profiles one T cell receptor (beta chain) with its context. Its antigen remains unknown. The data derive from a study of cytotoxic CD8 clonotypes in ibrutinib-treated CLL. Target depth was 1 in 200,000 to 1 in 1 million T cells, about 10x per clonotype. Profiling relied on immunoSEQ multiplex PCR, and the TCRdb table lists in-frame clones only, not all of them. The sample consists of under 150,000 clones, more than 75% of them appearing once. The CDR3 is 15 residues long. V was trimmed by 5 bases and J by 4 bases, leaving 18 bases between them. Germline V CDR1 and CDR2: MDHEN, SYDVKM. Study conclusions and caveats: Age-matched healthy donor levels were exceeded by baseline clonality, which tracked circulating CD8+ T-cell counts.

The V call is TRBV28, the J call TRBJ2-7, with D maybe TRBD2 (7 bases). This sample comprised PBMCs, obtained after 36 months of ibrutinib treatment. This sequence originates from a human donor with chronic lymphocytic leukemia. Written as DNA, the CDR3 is TGTGCCAGCAGTGCTTCGGGGGGCGGTTTGTACGAGCAGTACTTC. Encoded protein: CASSASGGGLYEQYF.